This entry is about one T cell receptor beta chain. As yet, its antigen is unknown. Profiled with immunoSEQ multiplex PCR; TCRdb holds only in-frame clones, not every one. Of roughly 99,000 clones listed, more than 70% are singletons. This specimen belongs to a study of T cell responses to AZD1222 COVID-19 vaccine. Trimming shortened V by 0 bases and J by 7 bases, and 5 bases separated the two germline ends. The CDR3 spans 12 residues. Germline CDR1 and CDR2: SGHDT and YYEEEE. General study findings and limits: There were repertoire samples only from the period after the peak T cell response. Baseline seropositivity occurred in only a handful of AZD1222 recipients. Most donors were white British and more were female, and clonal diversity was possibly underestimated. Along spike, vaccine-associated CD4 TCRs were found throughout, with dominance at 160-218 and 743-854.

The sequencing here drew on peripheral blood, taken on day 0 of AZD1222 vaccination. V is TRBV5-6 and J is TRBJ1-5; D is unresolved. The sequence derives from an adult in good health. Written as DNA, the CDR3 is TGTGCCAGCAGCTTGGCTAACCAGCCCCAGCATTTT. Translation gives CASSLANQPQHF.